The 20 T cell receptor beta chains reported below all come from one sample, sequenced in a study of T cell responses to AZD1222 COVID-19 vaccine. The protocol was immunoSEQ multiplex PCR, while the TCRdb copy is restricted to in-frame clones and leaves out a portion. The sample yields some 170,000 clones, about 92% seen once. The sample was peripheral blood, taken on day 0 of AZD1222 vaccination. The receptors originated from an adult in good health.

V and J are TRBV13 and TRBJ1-1; D is unresolved. Germline V gives CDR1 PRHDT, CDR2 FYEKMQ (reference sequence). Trimming removed 5 bases from V and 2 bases from J, with 3 bases in between. CDR3 length equals 11 residues. CDR3 protein: CASSANTEAFF. CDR3 bases: TGTGCCAGCAGCGCCAACACTGAAGCTTTCTTT.

The chain uses TRBV6-5 and TRBJ1-5, with D perhaps TRBD1 (5 bases). Trimming took off 0 bases at V and 4 bases at J, with 13 bases between the two ends. Germline V gene sequence: CDR1 MNHEY, CDR2 SVGAGI. The CDR3 totals 16 residues. CDR3 amino acids: CASSYSGTEKNQPQHF. The CDR3 nucleotides are TGTGCCAGCAGTTACTCAGGGACGGAAAAAAATCAGCCCCAGCATTTT.

The chain joins TRBV2 to TRBJ2-3, with D perhaps TRBD1 (5 bases). CDR3 size: 14 residues. V dropped 11 bases and J dropped 7 bases, with 22 bases sitting between them. CDR1 and CDR2 (germline): SNHLY, FYNNEI. The CDR3 sequence is CASTGPLPKYTQYF. DNA of the CDR3: TGTGCCTCCACAGGACCTTTGCCCAAATATACGCAGTATTTT.

This chain connects TRBV9 to TRBJ2-2, with TRBD2 as a possible D gene (5 bases). The V end was cut by 0 bases, the J end by 8 bases, with 11 bases between. Germline lookup yields CDR1 SGDLS and CDR2 YYNGEE. There are 14 residues in the CDR3. CDR3 sequence reads: CASSVVNGIGELFF. The CDR3 nucleotides are TGTGCCAGCAGCGTAGTGAACGGGATTGGGGAGCTGTTTTTT.

The V gene is TRBV30, the J gene TRBJ2-7; TRBD1 matches 11 bases. This CDR3 has 17 amino acids. Germline V gives CDR1 GTSNPN, CDR2 SVGIG (reference sequence). V lost 1 base, J lost 3 bases, and 11 bases stayed unmatched. DNA for the CDR3: TGTGCCTGGAGTGGCTTAGGACAGGGGGCCTTACTCTACGAGCAGTACTTC. This translates into CAWSGLGQGALLYEQYF.

This chain links TRBV28 with TRBJ1-2, with D tentatively TRBD1 (5 bases). CDR3 size: 13 residues. Germline values: CDR1 MDHEN, CDR2 SYDVKM. V gave up 7 bases and J gave up 7 bases, with 16 bases separating them. CDR3 DNA: TGTGCCAGCAACACCCAGGGTTTTGGTGGCTACACCTTC. Amino acid sequence: CASNTQGFGGYTF.

This clone was recorded a few times. This rearrangement joins TRBV19 to TRBJ1-1; D may be TRBD1 (5 bases). V dropped 7 bases and J dropped 3 bases, with 24 bases sitting between them. Germline V gene sequence: CDR1 LNHDA, CDR2 SQIVND (reference sequence). CDR3 size: 17 residues. The CDR3 coding sequence is TGTGCCAGTAAGGGGCCCGGGTCCGGAAATTTTGACACTGAAGCTTTCTTT. Its protein product is CASKGPGSGNFDTEAFF.

Comments on this clone: The junction and the germline gene differ at one end; a read error may be behind it. This sequence joins TRBV18 and TRBJ2-1, with a possible D match to TRBD2 (6 bases). The V gene's germline CDR1 is KGHSH and CDR2 LQKENI. This CDR3 is 15 amino acids long. CDR3 coding DNA: TGTGCCAGCTCACCGGAGATAGCGGCCTATAATGAGCAGTTCTTC. Translating it yields CASSPEIAAYNEQFF.

This clone appeared once. V and J are TRBV29-1 and TRBJ1-1, with D perhaps matching TRBD1 (5 bases). The germline V gene encodes CDR1 SQVTM and CDR2 ANQGSEA. Between the trimmed V and J ends, which lost 3 bases and 7 bases, there was a span of 9 bases. The CDR3 extends over 11 amino acids. The CDR3 protein is CSVETAREAFF. Here the CDR3 DNA reads TGCAGCGTTGAGACAGCGCGTGAAGCTTTCTTT.

This clone was seen once. V gene TRBV6-5 combines with J gene TRBJ1-1; maybe TRBD1 (5 bases). V lost 6 bases, J lost 1 base, and 9 bases lay in between. This CDR3 has 13 amino acids. Germline lookup yields CDR1 MNHEY and CDR2 SVGAGI. DNA of the CDR3: TGTGCCAGCAGGCACGGGACGAACACTGAAGCTTTCTTT. It specifies CASRHGTNTEAFF.

The chain couples TRBV7-2 to TRBJ2-5, with no clear D. From germline, CDR1 is SGHTA and CDR2 FQGNSA. This CDR3 contains 13 residues. V gave up 3 bases and J gave up 2 bases, with 7 bases separating them. The CDR3 sequence is CASSFSQQETQYF. The CDR3 region has the DNA TGTGCCAGCAGCTTTTCACAACAAGAGACCCAGTACTTC.

The chain has TRBV7-8 and TRBJ1-1; 8 nucleotides align to TRBD1. The V segment lost 5 bases and the J segment 2 bases; nucleotides outside the gene matches: 7. The germline CDR1 and CDR2 sequences are SGHVS and FQNEAQ. The CDR3 has 15 residues. CDR3 nucleotides: TGTGCCAGCAGCCCTAGACAGGGGCGCAACACTGAAGCTTTCTTT. Protein product: CASSPRQGRNTEAFF.

The V gene is TRBV2, the J gene TRBJ1-2, with TRBD1 matching 7 bases. Germline CDR1 is SNHLY and CDR2 is FYNNEI. With V trimmed by 10 bases and J by 4 bases, 15 bases remained unmatched. The CDR3 contains 15 residues. This chain's CDR3 is CATAFVGQAIYGYTF. The CDR3 coding sequence is TGTGCCACCGCGTTCGTAGGACAGGCTATCTATGGCTACACCTTC.

This clone was detected once. This chain connects TRBV7-8 to TRBJ1-1; the D is unclear. From germline, CDR1 is SGHVS and CDR2 FQNEAQ. The germline V and J ends were trimmed by 2 bases and 1 base, with 11 bases remaining between them. The CDR3 runs to 15 residues. CDR3 in amino acids: CASSLSWGRNTEAFF. CDR3 coding DNA: TGTGCCAGCAGCTTAAGTTGGGGTCGGAACACTGAAGCTTTCTTT.

J is TRBJ2-5 and V is TRBV27; D may be TRBD1 (6 bases). The V end lost 6 bases, the J end lost 4 bases, and 9 bases lay between the germline ends. CDR3 length equals 12 residues. CDR1 and CDR2 (germline): MNHEY, SMNVEV (reference sequence). The CDR3 region has the DNA TGTGCCAGCAGCGCCAGGGGAGAGACCCAGTACTTC. Its translation is CASSARGETQYF.

The CDR3 spells CASSTGAGNTIYF. CDR3 sequence (DNA): TGTGCCAGCAGCACAGGGGCTGGAAACACCATATATTTT. The chain has TRBV6-5 and TRBJ1-3; 7 positions match TRBD1. Germline V gene sequence: CDR1 MNHEY, CDR2 SVGAGI. The CDR3 consists of 13 residues. The J segment lost 2 bases and the V segment lost 6 bases, leaving 1 base of the junction unmatched.

V and J are TRBV19 and TRBJ1-1; no definite D call. CDR1 and CDR2 from the germline V gene are LNHDA and SQIVND (reference sequence). The CDR3 has 15 amino acids. Written as DNA, the CDR3 is TGTGGAGTCGAACCTGACTCAGCGAGGAACACTGAAGCTTTCTTT. Amino acid sequence: CGVEPDSARNTEAFF.

The chain employs TRBV5-8 and TRBJ1-2; D ambiguous. Per germline, CDR1 SGHTS and CDR2 YDEGEE. This CDR3 spans 11 amino acids. V lost 4 bases and J 5 bases, leaving 6 bases between the germline ends. The CDR3: CASSRTYGYTF. The CDR3 region has the DNA TGTGCCAGCAGCCGAACTTATGGCTACACCTTC.

The chain has TRBV7-2 and TRBJ2-7; D possibly corresponds to TRBD1 (5 bases). Germline V CDR1 and CDR2: SGHTA, FQGNSA. This CDR3 region has 13 residues. V lost 5 bases, J lost 2 bases, and 10 bases lay in between. The chain's CDR3 is CASSVTVTYEQYF. For the CDR3, the DNA is TGTGCCAGCAGCGTGACAGTGACCTACGAGCAGTACTTC.

In its sample, this clone was seen once. DNA of the CDR3: TGCAGCGTTGAAGATTGGGGATCCTATGGCTACACCTTC. It codes for CSVEDWGSYGYTF. The chain employs TRBV29-1 and TRBJ1-2; D is unresolved. This CDR3 comprises 13 residues. V lost 0 bases and J lost 4, with 9 bases in between. Germline loops: CDR1 SQVTM, CDR2 ANQGSEA.